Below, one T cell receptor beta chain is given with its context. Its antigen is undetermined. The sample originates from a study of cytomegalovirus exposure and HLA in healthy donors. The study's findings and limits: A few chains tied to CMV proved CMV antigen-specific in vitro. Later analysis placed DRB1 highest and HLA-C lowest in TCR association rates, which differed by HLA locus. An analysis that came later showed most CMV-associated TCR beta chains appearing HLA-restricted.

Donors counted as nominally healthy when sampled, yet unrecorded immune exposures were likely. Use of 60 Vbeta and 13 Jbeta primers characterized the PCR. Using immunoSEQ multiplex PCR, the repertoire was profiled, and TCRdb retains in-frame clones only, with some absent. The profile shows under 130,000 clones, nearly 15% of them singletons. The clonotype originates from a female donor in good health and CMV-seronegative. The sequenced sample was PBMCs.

CDR3 bases: TGCAGCGTTGAAGATCGGGGACAGGGGACCTACGAGCAGTACTTC. This gives the protein CSVEDRGQGTYEQYF. The rearrangement uses TRBV29-1 and TRBJ2-7, with TRBD1 identical over 10 bases. Germline V gives CDR1 SQVTM, CDR2 ANQGSEA. The trim removed 0 bases at V and 2 bases at J, leaving 4 bases unmatched. CDR3 length: 15 amino acids.